The source of this T cell receptor beta chain is a study of STAT5B mutations in CD4+ large granular lymphocyte leukemia. The table came from immunoSEQ multiplex PCR; TCRdb's copy has only in-frame clones and leaves some out. The top ten clones hold more than 1.5% of a sample with about 48,000 clones, approximately 70% of them seen once. This clone is a singleton in its sample. This CDR3 is 15 amino acids long. Trimming took off 4 bases at V and 5 bases at J, with 17 bases between the two ends. The germline gives CDR1 SEHNR, CDR2 FQNEAQ (reference sequence). V is TRBV7-9 and J is TRBJ2-5; D tentatively fits TRBD1 or TRBD2 (5 bases each). The source of this sequence is a human donor in good health. The material sequenced was CD4+ T cells from blood buffy coats. The DNA of the CDR3 is TGTGCCAGCAGCTCCCCGGGACCCGAAACGGAGACCCAGTACTTC. Protein sequence: CASSSPGPETETQYF.